This T cell receptor (beta chain) was recovered during a study of T cell repertoires in cytomegalovirus infection. At the level of the study: Both recently identified HLA-C-restricted and well-studied HLA-B-restricted CMV epitopes were used in the study. Both CMV infection and a matching HLA type were indicated by public TCR beta signatures. Study-wide points: There were HLA-C-restricted CMV-specific TCR beta clonotypes dominating the ex vivo response. Cumulative public TCR beta family frequency identified CMV carriers with the relevant HLA.

MiXCR, run by TCRdb on the reads, gives a single entry per CDR3 protein. This table has roughly 800,000 distinct CDR3 sequences, about 29% appearing once. Notes on this clonotype: What it binds is unknown.

The starting material was cultured CD8+ T cells from PBMCs, obtained from culture after CMV antigen stimulation. The clonotype originates from a human donor in good health (CMV status not recorded). Some clones in this sample may be carry-over from other donors' samples.

The CDR3 nucleotides read TGCGCCAGCAGCCAAGGGATCCTAGCGGGGGCCCAAAGCTCCTACAATGAGCAGTTCTTC. Translation: CASSQGILAGAQSSYNEQFF. The chain links TRBV4-1 to TRBJ2-1, with 10 bases matching TRBD2. Trimming took 1 base from V and 0 from J; bases not matched to a gene: 12. The germline gives CDR1 MGHRA, CDR2 YSYEKL. This CDR3 region has 20 residues.